Included here is one T cell receptor (beta chain) sequence, with context. These data are taken from a study of blood T cell repertoires in COVID-19. Background on the study: Acute and convalescent COVID-19 samples came from the United States, Italy and Spain. Sample material is recorded as cDNA or gDNA derived from T cells, B-cell-depleted T cells, or PBMCs.

The CDR3 extends over 16 amino acids. Germline trimming cut 5 bases from V and 0 bases from J; bases unmatched to any gene: 8. Germline V gene lookup returns CDR1 SGHRS and CDR2 YFSETQ. Original analysis: Reference gene primer amplification gave estimated nucleated cell counts. This table comes from immunoSEQ multiplex PCR, and its TCRdb copy is limited to in-frame clones, with some not included. V and J calls and clone size are as listed in that table; D and trimming were resolved from the DNA. The sample holds around 100,000 clones, roughly 92% seen once. V usage is TRBV5-1 and J usage is TRBJ1-5; 7 nucleotides line up with TRBD1. The clonotype originates from a middle-aged man with active COVID-19. Sequencing was performed on peripheral blood. Here the CDR3 reads CASSPGGRNSNQPQHF. The CDR3 nucleotides read TGCGCCAGCAGTCCAGGGGGGCGAAATAGCAATCAGCCCCAGCATTTT.